The present T cell receptor beta chain was sequenced within a study of cytomegalovirus exposure and HLA in healthy donors. Points from the study as a whole: A link between a missense DCLRE1C variant and TCR beta V- and J-gene trimming emerged from a later analysis.

The study ran its PCR with 60 Vbeta and 13 Jbeta primers. Clones were read by immunoSEQ multiplex PCR, and TCRdb kept only the in-frame ones, dropping some. The sample comprises over 100,000 clones, 77% of which are singletons, and approximately 4.5% rests with the top ten. This clone was observed a handful of times. Its antigen is unknown. J lost 0 bases, V lost 2 bases, and 4 bases had no gene match. Germline V lookup: CDR1 GTSNPN, CDR2 SVGIG (reference sequence). The CDR3 sequence is 16 residues long. Sequencing was done on a sample of PBMCs. The receptor comes from a male donor in good health and CMV-seropositive. The J gene is TRBJ1-6, the V gene TRBV30; the match to TRBD1 covers 7 bases. CDR3 nucleotides: TGTGCCTGGAGTAGGGACAGCCTCTCCTATAATTCACCCCTCCACTTT. Protein sequence: CAWSRDSLSYNSPLHF.